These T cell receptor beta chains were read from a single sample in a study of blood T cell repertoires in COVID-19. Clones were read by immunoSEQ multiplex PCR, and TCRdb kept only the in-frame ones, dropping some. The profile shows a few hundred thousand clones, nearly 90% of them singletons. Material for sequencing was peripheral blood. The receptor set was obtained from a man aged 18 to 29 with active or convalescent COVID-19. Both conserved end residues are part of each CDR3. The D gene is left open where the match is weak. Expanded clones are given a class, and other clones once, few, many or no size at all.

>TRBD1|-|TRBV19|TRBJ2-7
CASSMYRGKSSEQYF
TGTGCCAGTAGTATGTACAGGGGTAAATCTTCCGAGCAGTACTTC
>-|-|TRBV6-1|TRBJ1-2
CASSDRGFYGYTF
TGTGCCAGCAGTGACAGGGGTTTCTATGGCTACACCTTC
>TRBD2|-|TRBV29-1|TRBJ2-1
CSVAGGYNEQFF
TGCAGCGTAGCGGGAGGGTACAATGAGCAGTTCTTC
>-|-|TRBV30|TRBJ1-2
CAWRRDGYTF
TGTGCCTGGCGGAGGGATGGCTACACCTTC
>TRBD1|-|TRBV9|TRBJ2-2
CASSVGPGQGLEAGELFF
TGTGCCAGCAGCGTAGGGCCTGGACAGGGGTTGGAGGCCGGGGAGCTGTTTTTT
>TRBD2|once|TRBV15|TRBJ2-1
CATSRDGPGTSENEQFF
TGTGCCACCAGCAGAGATGGGCCCGGGACTAGCGAGAATGAGCAGTTCTTC
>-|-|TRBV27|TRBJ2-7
CASSYRDRGEQYF
TGTGCCAGCAGTTACAGGGACCGAGGCGAGCAGTACTTC
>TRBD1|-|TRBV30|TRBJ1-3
CAWIGDRLKSGNTIYF
TGTGCCTGGATCGGGGACAGGCTAAAGTCTGGAAACACCATATATTTT
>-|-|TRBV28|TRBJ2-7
CAGGAAPEQYF
TGTGCCGGGGGGGCGGCGCCCGAGCAGTACTTC
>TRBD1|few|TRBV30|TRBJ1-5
CAWSLPGQGNQPQHF
TGTGCCTGGAGCTTACCGGGACAGGGCAATCAGCCCCAGCATTTT
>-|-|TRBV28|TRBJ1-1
CASSLFRVNTEAFF
TGTGCCAGCAGTTTATTCAGGGTGAACACTGAAGCTTTCTTT
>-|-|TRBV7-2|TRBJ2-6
CASSWLAGNSGANVLTF
TGTGCCAGCAGCTGGTTGGCGGGAAACTCTGGGGCCAACGTCCTGACTTTC
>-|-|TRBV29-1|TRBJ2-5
CSVRGQETQYF
TGCAGCGTTAGGGGACAAGAGACCCAGTACTTC
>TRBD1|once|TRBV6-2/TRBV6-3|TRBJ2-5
CASSLSNDRGRETQYF
TGTGCCAGCAGCCTTTCCAATGACAGGGGCAGAGAGACCCAGTACTTC
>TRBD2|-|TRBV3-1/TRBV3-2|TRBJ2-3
CASSPPGGPGTDTQYF
TGTGCCAGCAGCCCCCCGGGAGGGCCCGGCACAGATACGCAGTATTTT
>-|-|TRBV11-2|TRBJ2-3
CASSSSHRGTDTQYF
TGTGCCAGCAGCTCGTCCCATCGGGGGACAGATACGCAGTATTTT
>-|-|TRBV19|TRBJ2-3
CASSIVARVGTDTQYF
TGTGCCAGTAGTATAGTAGCCAGGGTAGGCACAGATACGCAGTATTTT
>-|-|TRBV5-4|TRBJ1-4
CASSLGEAATNEKLFF
TGTGCCAGCAGCTTAGGAGAAGCCGCAACTAATGAAAAACTGTTTTTT
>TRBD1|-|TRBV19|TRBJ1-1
CASSTPTGGDTEAFF
TGTGCCAGTAGTACCCCGACAGGGGGTGACACTGAAGCTTTCTTT
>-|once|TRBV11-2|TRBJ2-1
CASSSAKYNEQFF
TGTGCCAGCAGCTCCGCTAAGTACAATGAGCAGTTCTTC
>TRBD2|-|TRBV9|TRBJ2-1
CASSPSGSYNEQFF
TGTGCCAGCAGCCCTAGCGGCTCCTACAATGAGCAGTTCTTC
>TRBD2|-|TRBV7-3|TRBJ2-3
CASASHPQGLAGGNTQYF
TGTGCCAGCGCCTCCCACCCCCAAGGACTAGCGGGAGGGAATACGCAGTATTTT
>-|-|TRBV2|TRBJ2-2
CASSPLGGGHGELFF
TGTGCCAGCAGTCCCCTGGGGGGGGGACACGGGGAGCTGTTTTTT
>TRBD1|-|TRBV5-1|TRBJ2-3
CASSPNLLDRVVTDTQYF
TGCGCCAGCAGCCCGAACTTACTCGACAGGGTGGTCACAGATACGCAGTATTTT